This T cell receptor (beta chain) is drawn from a study of T cell responses to AZD1222 COVID-19 vaccine (dated by TCRdb to 2020 to 2022). About the investigation overall: Because spike-specific TCR depth and breadth did not differ between the two schedules, AZD1222 recipients who got a second dose at roughly 4 weeks were pooled with those who got a second dose at roughly 12 weeks. TCR sequencing covered fewer than 250 trial participants: some 210 given two doses of AZD1222 and 26 given two doses of MenACWY control vaccine. Trial participants were enrolled by age into 18-55, 56-69 and 70-plus year subgroups, with about 150, 27 and 61 TCR-sequenced participants respectively. What the research found in general, with its limitations: Because no samples from the day 14 peak response were available, repertoires could be characterized only after the peak T cell response. Most participants were white British and females outnumbered males, and the authors suggested that clonal diversity may have been underestimated. Reportedly, close to half of the unique spike-specific TCRs recognized epitopes lying outside the regions that are mutated in the B.1.351 and B.1.1.7 variants. After two AZD1222 doses, spike-specific TCR breadth and depth were significantly higher than at day 0 and than in MenACWY recipients. Vaccine-associated CD4 TCRs spanned the whole spike protein, with dominant responses in regions 160-218 and 743-854. Conclusions about previously exposed vaccinees are limited, since just five or six AZD1222 recipients were seropositive for SARS-CoV-2 at baseline. The 56-69-year group was small, and its depth increase did not reach significance, likely because of low power.

Interpreted using the paper, the time point label stands for: baseline before first vaccination. Vaccinee samples were obtained from the UK trials COV001 and COV002, which included a single-blind randomized controlled phase 2/3 trial of AZD1222 (ChAdOx1 nCoV-19) in healthy adults. Trial participant PBMC samples were collected at day 0 and day 28 after the second dose for TCRbeta chain sequencing. Deletion took 0 bases off V and 3 bases off J, with a span of 6 bases between the germline ends. For CDR1 and CDR2, the germline V gene lists SGHAT and FQNNGV. The cysteine opens and the phenylalanine closes a CDR3 of 13 amino acids. The sequence is cut down to CDR3 DNA, 39 bases in frame from base 1. For this clone: Its antigen target is currently unknown. The input lacks base qualities; no much larger clone sits a single base away.

The CDR3 regions of human TCRbeta chains were subjected to immunosequencing. From the authors' description of their analysis: TCRs in the repertoires were compared against a reference library of SARS-CoV-2-specific TCRs that had been generated with the MIRA antigen-specificity platform. Breadth was defined as the fraction of unique TCRs that were SARS-CoV-2-associated. Depth was defined as the fraction of total T cells that were SARS-CoV-2-associated. Using the MIRA data, each spike-specific TCR was assigned both to the spike region to which the TCR was reactive and to a CD4 or CD8 class. Log10-transformed breadth and depth values were compared by one-way ANOVA with Sidak's multiple comparisons tests. The source is immuneACCESS, and TCRdb retained only in-frame sequences with V and J called. Part of the clones is not carried over; for the studies checked, unresolved V genes explain less than half of this, and the remainder is unexplained. V, J and clone size derive from that table, while D and trimming were established from the DNA sequence. This sample holds around 130,000 clones; 93% were observed only once. The ten largest clones take up 5% to 7% of the sample.

This receptor was obtained from an adult in good health. The input for sequencing was peripheral blood, taken on day 0 of AZD1222 vaccination. Recombination connected TRBV11-2 to TRBJ2-7; no confident D gene assignment can be made. The base sequence is TGTGCCAGCAGCTTAGAGGGCGGCTACGAGCAGTACTTC. This translates into CASSLEGGYEQYF.